Listed here is a single T cell receptor (beta chain). Its matching antigen is unknown. Germline V gives CDR1 SGDLS, CDR2 YYNGEE. V gave up 3 bases and J gave up 5 bases; unmatched junction bases: 5. The CDR3 totals 14 residues. The record originates from a study of identical twins. In TCRdb, the 5' RACE reads were re-called with MiXCR into one record per CDR3 protein. This table has around 280,000 distinct CDR3 sequences, about 8.1% appearing once. General study points: Conclusions came from cross-sectional statistical analysis, not from following the same donors. A lower insertion count was a feature of abundant cord blood beta clonotypes, with no such feature in memory repertoires. The study found excess low generation probability among twin-shared out-of-frame alpha sequences.

These data also featured in a second study, about yellow fever vaccine responses in identical twins. According to that study: Reportedly, the T cell response mounted by twins to vaccine seemed partly convergent, partly personalized.

The sequence came from a woman under 30 in good health. This sequence joins TRBV9 and TRBJ1-1, with 9 bases matching TRBD1. The sample comprised memory (CD45RO+) T cells sorted from blood. CDR3 in amino acids: CASSEQGARTEAFF. The DNA for the CDR3 is TGTGCCAGCAGCGAACAGGGGGCGCGAACTGAAGCTTTCTTT.